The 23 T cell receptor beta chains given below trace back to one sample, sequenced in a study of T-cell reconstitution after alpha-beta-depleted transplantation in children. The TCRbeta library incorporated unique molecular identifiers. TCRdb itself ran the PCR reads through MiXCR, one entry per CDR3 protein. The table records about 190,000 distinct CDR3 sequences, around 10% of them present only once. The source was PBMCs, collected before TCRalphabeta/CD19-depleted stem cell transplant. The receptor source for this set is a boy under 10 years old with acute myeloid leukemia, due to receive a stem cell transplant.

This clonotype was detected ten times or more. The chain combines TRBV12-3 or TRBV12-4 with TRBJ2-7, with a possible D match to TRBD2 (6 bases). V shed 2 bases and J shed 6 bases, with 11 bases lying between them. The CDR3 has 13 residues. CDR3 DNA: TGTGCCAGCAGTTTAATGGGGGGAGTCGAGCAGTACTTC. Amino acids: CASSLMGGVEQYF.

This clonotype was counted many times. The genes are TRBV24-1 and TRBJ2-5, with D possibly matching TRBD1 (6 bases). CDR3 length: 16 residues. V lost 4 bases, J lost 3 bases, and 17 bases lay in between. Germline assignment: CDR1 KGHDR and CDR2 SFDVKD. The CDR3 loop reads CATSEVQGHWKETQYF. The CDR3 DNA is TGTGCCACCAGTGAGGTACAGGGACATTGGAAAGAGACCCAGTACTTC.

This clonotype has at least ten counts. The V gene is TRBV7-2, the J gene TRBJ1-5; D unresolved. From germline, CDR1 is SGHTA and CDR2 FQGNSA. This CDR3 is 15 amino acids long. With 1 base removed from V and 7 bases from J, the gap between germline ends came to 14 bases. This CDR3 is CASSLVAGFKQPQHF. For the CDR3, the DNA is TGTGCCAGCAGCTTAGTAGCGGGGTTTAAGCAGCCCCAGCATTTT.

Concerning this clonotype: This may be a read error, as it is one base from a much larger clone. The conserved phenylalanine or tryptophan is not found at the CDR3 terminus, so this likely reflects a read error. CDR3 sequence: CASSRTGRETQYL. The CDR3 DNA is TGTGCCAGCAGCCGGACAGGGAGGGAGACCCAGTACCTC. The chain has TRBV7-2 and TRBJ2-5; 8 nucleotides agree with TRBD1. Germline V CDR1 and CDR2: SGHTA, FQGNSA. CDR3 length: 13 residues. V gave up 5 bases and J gave up 5 bases; unmatched junction bases: 4.

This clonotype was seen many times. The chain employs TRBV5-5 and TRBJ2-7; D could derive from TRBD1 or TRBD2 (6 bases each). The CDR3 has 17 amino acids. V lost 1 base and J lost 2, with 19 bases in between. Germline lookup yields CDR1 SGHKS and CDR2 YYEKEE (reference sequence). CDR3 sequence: CASSLSPGAGLTYEQYV. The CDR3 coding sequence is TGTGCCAGCAGCTTGTCGCCGGGGGCAGGGCTTACCTACGAGCAGTACGTC.

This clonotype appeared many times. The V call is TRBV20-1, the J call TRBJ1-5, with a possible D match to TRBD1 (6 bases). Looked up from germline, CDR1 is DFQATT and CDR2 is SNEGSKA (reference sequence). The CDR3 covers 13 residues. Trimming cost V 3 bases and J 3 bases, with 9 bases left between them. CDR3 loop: CSASRDNNQPQHF. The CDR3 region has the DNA TGCAGTGCTAGCCGGGACAACAATCAGCCCCAGCATTTT.

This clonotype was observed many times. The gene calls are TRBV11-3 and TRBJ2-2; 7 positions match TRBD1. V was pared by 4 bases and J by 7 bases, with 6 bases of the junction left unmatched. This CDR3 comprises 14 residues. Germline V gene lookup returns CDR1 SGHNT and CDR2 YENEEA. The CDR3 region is CASSSTGDNGELFF. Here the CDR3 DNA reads TGTGCCAGCAGCTCAACAGGGGACAACGGGGAGCTGTTTTTT.

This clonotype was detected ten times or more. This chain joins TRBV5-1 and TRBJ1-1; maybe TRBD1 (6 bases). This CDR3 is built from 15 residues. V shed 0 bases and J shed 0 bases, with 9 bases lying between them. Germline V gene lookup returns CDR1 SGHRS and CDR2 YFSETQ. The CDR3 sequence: CASSLGGALNTEAFF. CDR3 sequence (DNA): TGCGCCAGCAGCTTGGGGGGGGCCTTGAACACTGAAGCTTTCTTT.

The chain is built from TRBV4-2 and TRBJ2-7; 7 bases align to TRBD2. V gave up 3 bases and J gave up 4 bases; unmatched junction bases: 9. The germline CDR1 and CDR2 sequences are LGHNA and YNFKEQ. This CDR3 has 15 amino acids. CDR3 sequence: CASSQDRSGKYEQYF. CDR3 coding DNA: TGTGCCAGCAGCCAGGACCGAAGCGGGAAGTACGAGCAGTACTTC.

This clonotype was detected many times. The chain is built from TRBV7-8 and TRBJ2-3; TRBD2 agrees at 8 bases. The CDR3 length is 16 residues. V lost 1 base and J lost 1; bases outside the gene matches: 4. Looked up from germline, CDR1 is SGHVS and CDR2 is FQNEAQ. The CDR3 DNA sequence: TGTGCCAGCAGCTTAGGCTTAGCGGGACGCACAGATACGCAGTATTTT. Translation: CASSLGLAGRTDTQYF.

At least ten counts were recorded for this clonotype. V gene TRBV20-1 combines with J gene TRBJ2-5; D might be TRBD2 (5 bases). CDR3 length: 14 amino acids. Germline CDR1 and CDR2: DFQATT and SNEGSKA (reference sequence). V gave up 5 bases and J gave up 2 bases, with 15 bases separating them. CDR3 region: CSAPGIGGQETQYF. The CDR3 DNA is TGCAGTGCTCCCGGGATAGGCGGGCAAGAGACCCAGTACTTC.

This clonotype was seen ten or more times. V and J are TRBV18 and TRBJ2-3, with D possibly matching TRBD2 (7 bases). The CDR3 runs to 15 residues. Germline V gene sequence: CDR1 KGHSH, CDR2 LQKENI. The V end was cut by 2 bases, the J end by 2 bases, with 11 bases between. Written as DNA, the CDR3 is TGTGCCAGCTCACCAAGGGGGGGCGACACAGATACGCAGTATTTT. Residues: CASSPRGGDTDTQYF.

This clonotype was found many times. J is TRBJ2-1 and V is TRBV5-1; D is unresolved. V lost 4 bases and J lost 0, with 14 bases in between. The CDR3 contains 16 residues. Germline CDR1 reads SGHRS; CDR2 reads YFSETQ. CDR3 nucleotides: TGCGCCAGCAGCAGAACTGGCGAGAGCTCCTACAATGAGCAGTTCTTC. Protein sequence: CASSRTGESSYNEQFF.

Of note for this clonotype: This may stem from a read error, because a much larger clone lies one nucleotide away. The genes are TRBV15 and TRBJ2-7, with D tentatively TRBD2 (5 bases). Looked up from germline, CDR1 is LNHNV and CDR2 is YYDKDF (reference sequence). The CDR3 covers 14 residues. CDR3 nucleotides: TGTGCCACCAGCAGAGAAACAAGCGGCTACGAGCAGTCCTTC. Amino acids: CATSRETSGYEQSF.

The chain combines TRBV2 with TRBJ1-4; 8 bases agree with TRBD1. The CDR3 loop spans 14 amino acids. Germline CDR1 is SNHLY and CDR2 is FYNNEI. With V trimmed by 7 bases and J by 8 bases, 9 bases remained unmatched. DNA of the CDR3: TGTGCCAGCATCTCGGACAGGGTTGACGAAAAACTGTTTTTT. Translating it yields CASISDRVDEKLFF.

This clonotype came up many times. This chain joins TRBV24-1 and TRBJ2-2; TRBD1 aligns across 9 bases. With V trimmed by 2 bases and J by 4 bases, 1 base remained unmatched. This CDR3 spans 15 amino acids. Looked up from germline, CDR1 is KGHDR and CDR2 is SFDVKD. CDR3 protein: CATSDYRGRTGELFF. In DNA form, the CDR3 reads TGTGCCACCAGTGATTACAGGGGGCGCACCGGGGAGCTGTTTTTT.

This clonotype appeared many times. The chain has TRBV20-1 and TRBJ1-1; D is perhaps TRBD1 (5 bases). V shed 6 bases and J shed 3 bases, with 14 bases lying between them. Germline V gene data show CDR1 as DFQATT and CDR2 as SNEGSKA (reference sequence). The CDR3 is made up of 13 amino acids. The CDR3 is CSAAGPGHTEAFF. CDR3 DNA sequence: TGCAGTGCCGCCGGTCCAGGGCACACTGAAGCTTTCTTT.

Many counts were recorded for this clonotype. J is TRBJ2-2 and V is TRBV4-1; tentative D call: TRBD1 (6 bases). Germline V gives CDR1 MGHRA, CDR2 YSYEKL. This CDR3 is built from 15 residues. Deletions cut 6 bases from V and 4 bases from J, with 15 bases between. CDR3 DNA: TGCGCCAGCAGTAGAAACCAACAGGGCACCGGGGAGCTGTTTTTT. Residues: CASSRNQQGTGELFF.

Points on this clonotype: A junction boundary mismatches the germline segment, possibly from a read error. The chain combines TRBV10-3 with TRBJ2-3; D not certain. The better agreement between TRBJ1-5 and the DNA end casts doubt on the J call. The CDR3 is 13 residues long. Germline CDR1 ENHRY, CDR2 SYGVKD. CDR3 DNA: TGCGCCATCAATGGAACGGAGAGGGAGACGCAGCATTTT. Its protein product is CAINGTERETQHF.

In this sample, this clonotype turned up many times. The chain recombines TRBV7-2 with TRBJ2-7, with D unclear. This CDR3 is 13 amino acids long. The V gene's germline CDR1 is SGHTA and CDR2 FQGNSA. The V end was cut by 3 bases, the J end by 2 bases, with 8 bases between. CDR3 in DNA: TGTGCCAGCAGCTTGGACGGAACCTACGAGCAGTACGTC. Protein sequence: CASSLDGTYEQYV.

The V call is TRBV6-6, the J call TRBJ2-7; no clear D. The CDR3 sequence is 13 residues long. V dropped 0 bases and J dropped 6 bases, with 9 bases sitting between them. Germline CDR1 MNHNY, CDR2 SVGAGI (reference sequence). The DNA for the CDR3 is TGTGCCAGCAGTTACTCGGTCGCGTCCGAGCAGTACGTC. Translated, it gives CASSYSVASEQYV.

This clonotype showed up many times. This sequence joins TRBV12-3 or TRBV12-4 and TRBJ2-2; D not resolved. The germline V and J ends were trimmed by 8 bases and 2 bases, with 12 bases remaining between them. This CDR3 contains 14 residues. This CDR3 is CASRELVNTGELFF. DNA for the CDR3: TGTGCCAGCCGAGAGTTGGTCAACACCGGGGAGCTGTTTTTT.

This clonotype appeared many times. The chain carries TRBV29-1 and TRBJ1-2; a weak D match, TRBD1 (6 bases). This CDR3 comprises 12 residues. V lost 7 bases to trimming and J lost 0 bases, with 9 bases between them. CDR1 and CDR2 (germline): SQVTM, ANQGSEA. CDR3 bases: TGCAGCGGCAGGGGCTCTAACTATGGCTACACCTTC. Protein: CSGRGSNYGYTF.